These 12 T cell receptor beta chains share one sample of origin, sequenced in a study of CD8 T cells in ankylosing spondylitis. MiXCR was run by TCRdb on the 5' RACE reads, yielding one entry per CDR3 protein. The top ten clones hold approximately 6.3% of a sample with under 300,000 distinct CDR3 sequences, around 9.2% of them seen once. Material for sequencing was blood, either unsorted or a sorted T cell fraction (not recorded which). The receptor source for this set is a male donor with ankylosing spondylitis or in good health (not recorded which).

This clonotype showed up many times. The V gene is TRBV7-9, the J gene TRBJ1-1, with a weak D call TRBD1 (5 bases). The CDR3 runs to 14 residues. Germline CDR1 and CDR2: SEHNR and FQNEAQ (reference sequence). Trimming took 5 bases from V and 1 from J, leaving 11 bases between them. CDR3 nucleotide sequence: TGTGCCAGCAGCCCGACAGATCCGAACACTGAAGCTTTCTTT. This sequence encodes CASSPTDPNTEAFF.

This clonotype was seen ten or more times. The V and J genes are TRBV7-9 and TRBJ1-5; unclear D gene. The germline V and J ends were trimmed by 5 bases and 4 bases, with 18 bases remaining between them. Germline CDR1 is SEHNR and CDR2 is FQNEAQ (reference sequence). The CDR3 spans 16 residues. CDR3 protein: CASSPSGSSRNQPQHF. The CDR3 DNA sequence: TGTGCCAGCAGCCCGTCGGGGTCCTCAAGGAATCAGCCCCAGCATTTT.

This clonotype was recorded many times. The chain recombines TRBV12-3 or TRBV12-4 with TRBJ2-7; D may match TRBD1 or TRBD2 (6 bases each). This CDR3 is built from 13 residues. With 7 bases removed from V and 0 bases from J, the gap between germline ends came to 10 bases. The chain's CDR3 is CASNWGASYEQYF. The DNA for the CDR3 is TGTGCCAGCAATTGGGGGGCCTCCTACGAGCAGTACTTC.

The chain is built from TRBV7-3 and TRBJ2-3, with D unresolved. Germline V CDR1 and CDR2: SGHTA, FQGTGA. The V and J ends lost 1 base and 4 bases respectively, with 6 bases between them. The CDR3 loop spans 13 amino acids. The CDR3 DNA sequence: TGTGCCAGCAGCTTAAAGGGCTCAGATACGCAGTATTTT. Amino acids: CASSLKGSDTQYF.

In its sample, this clonotype was seen a few times. The V and J genes are TRBV18 and TRBJ1-1, with 7 bases that match TRBD1. Germline-derived CDR1 and CDR2 are KGHSH and LQKENI. V trimming: 4 bases; J trimming: 10 bases; junction bases outside the gene matches: 9. The CDR3 runs to 13 residues. The CDR3 coding sequence is TGTGCCAGCTCACACCCTTCTCACAGGGGAGCTTTCTTT. This codes for CASSHPSHRGAFF.

This clonotype was found many times. The chain uses TRBV10-3 and TRBJ1-2; D perhaps matches TRBD1 (6 bases). Trimming removed 11 bases at V and 4 bases at J, with 17 bases between. This CDR3 is 13 amino acids long. Germline V CDR1 and CDR2: ENHRY, SYGVKD. The CDR3 loop reads CAAFEGGRYGYTF. The DNA for the CDR3 is TGTGCCGCCTTCGAGGGGGGCCGCTATGGCTACACCTTC.

The chain has TRBV27 and TRBJ2-1, with D tentatively TRBD1 or TRBD2 (5 bases each). CDR3 size: 14 residues. Per the germline V gene, CDR1 is MNHEY and CDR2 is SMNVEV (reference sequence). V lost 4 bases and J lost 5, with 12 bases in between. In DNA form, the CDR3 reads TGTGCCAGCAGTTCCCGGGACGAAGACAATGAGCAGTTCTTC. As protein: CASSSRDEDNEQFF.

A few counts support this clonotype. The V gene is TRBV20-1, the J gene TRBJ2-7; D gene unclear. This CDR3 contains 14 residues. Trimming removed 0 bases from V and 4 bases from J, with 13 bases in between. Germline V lookup: CDR1 DFQATT, CDR2 SNEGSKA (reference sequence). The CDR3 sequence: CSARDSFSWYEQYF. For the CDR3, the DNA is TGCAGTGCTAGAGATAGTTTCTCTTGGTACGAGCAGTACTTC.

This clonotype was observed many times. The rearrangement uses TRBV7-2 and TRBJ1-2; TRBD1 matches at 12 bases. Germline V lookup: CDR1 SGHTA, CDR2 FQGNSA. The CDR3 is 16 amino acids. J gave up 7 bases and V 1 base, and 7 bases lay outside the gene matches. DNA for the CDR3: TGTGCCAGCAGCTTAGGGACCCGGGACAGGGGGCCTGGCTACACCTTC. Encoded protein: CASSLGTRDRGPGYTF.

The V and J genes are TRBV29-1 and TRBJ2-3, with TRBD2 identical over 13 bases. Germline V gives CDR1 SQVTM, CDR2 ANQGSEA. There are 15 residues in the CDR3. The V and J ends lost 6 bases and 6 bases, in that order; junction bases with no gene match: 9. In nucleotides, the CDR3 is TGCAGCGTCCGCCCTACTAGCGGGAGGGCGGATACGCAGTATTTT. It translates to CSVRPTSGRADTQYF.

This sequence joins TRBV3-1 and TRBJ2-1; perhaps TRBD2 as D (6 bases). This CDR3 is built from 13 residues. Trimming took 3 bases from V and 7 from J, leaving 10 bases between them. The germline V gene encodes CDR1 LGHDT and CDR2 YNNKEL (reference sequence). DNA of the CDR3: TGTGCCAGCAGCCACAGCGGGTCTAATGAGCAGTTCTTC. This codes for CASSHSGSNEQFF.

On this clonotype itself: At one end the junction does not follow the germline gene, possibly because of a read error. This chain links TRBV28 with TRBJ2-5; D tentatively reads TRBD1 or TRBD2 (5 bases each). Looked up from germline, CDR1 is MDHEN and CDR2 is SYDVKM. The CDR3 loop spans 13 amino acids. The CDR3 spells CATVPGRAETKYF. CDR3 DNA sequence: TGTGCCACGGTTCCAGGGCGGGCGGAGACCAAGTACTTC.